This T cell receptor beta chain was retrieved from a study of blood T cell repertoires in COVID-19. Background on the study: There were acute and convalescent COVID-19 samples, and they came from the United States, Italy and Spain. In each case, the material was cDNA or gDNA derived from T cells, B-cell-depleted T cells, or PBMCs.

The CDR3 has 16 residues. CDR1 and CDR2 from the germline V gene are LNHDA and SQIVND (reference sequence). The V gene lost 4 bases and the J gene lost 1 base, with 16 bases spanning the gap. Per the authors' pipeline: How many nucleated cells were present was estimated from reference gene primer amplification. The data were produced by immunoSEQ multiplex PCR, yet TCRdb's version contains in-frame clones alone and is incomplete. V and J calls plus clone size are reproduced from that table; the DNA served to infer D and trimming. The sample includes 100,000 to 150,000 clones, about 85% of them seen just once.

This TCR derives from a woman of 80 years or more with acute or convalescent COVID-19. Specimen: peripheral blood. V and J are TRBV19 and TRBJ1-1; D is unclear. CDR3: CASSKETVLRNTEAFF. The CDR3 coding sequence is TGTGCCAGTAGTAAGGAAACAGTCCTAAGGAACACTGAAGCTTTCTTT.